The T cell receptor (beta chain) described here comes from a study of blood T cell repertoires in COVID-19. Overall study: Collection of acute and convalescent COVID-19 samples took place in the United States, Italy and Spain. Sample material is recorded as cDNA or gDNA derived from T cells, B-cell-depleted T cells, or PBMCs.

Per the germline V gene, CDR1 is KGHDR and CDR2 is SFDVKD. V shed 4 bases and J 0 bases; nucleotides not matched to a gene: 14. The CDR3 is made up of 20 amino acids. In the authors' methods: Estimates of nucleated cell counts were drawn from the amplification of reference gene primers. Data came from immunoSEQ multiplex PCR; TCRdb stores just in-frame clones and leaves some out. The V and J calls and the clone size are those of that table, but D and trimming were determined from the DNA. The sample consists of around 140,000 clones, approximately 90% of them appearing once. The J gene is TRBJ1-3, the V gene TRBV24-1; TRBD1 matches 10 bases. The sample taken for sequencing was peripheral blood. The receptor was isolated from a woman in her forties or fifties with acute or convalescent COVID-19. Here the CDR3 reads CATSEPGQGGKTFSGNTIYF. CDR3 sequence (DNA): TGTGCCACCAGTGAGCCCGGACAGGGGGGAAAAACTTTCTCTGGAAACACCATATATTTT.